What follows are 25 T cell receptor beta chains derived from one specimen sequenced in a study of somatic mutations in cytotoxic T cells in rheumatoid arthritis. Here immunoSEQ multiplex PCR was the method, and the copy in TCRdb shows in-frame clones only, minus some. The repertoire includes approximately 14,000 clones, 75% to 95% of them detected once, and around 17% sits in the top ten. Input material: CD4+ T cells sorted from blood. The receptors here all came from a man aged 70-80 years with rheumatoid arthritis.

This clone was observed once. Written as DNA, the CDR3 is TGTGCCAGCTCACCACCGTCTCAGGGCTTCGGTGAGCAGTTCTTC. It codes for CASSPPSQGFGEQFF. The chain employs TRBV18 and TRBJ2-1; TRBD1 is a possible D gene (5 bases). V was pared by 0 bases and J by 9 bases, with 15 bases between. Germline V gives CDR1 KGHSH, CDR2 LQKENI. The CDR3 covers 15 residues.

The chain links TRBV6-5 to TRBJ2-1, with 7 bases fitting TRBD1. The CDR3 consists of 15 residues. After removal of 7 bases from V and 2 bases from J, the junction contained 8 bases not matched to a gene. The germline V gene has CDR1 MNHEY and CDR2 SVGAGI. The CDR3 bases are TGTGCCAGCAAACAGGGGTCCCTTACCTACAATGAGCAGTTCTTC. Protein: CASKQGSLTYNEQFF.

The V and J genes are TRBV10-3 and TRBJ1-5; perhaps TRBD1 as D (5 bases). This CDR3 spans 13 amino acids. Trimming left V 11 bases short and J 3 bases short, with 14 bases between. Germline lookup yields CDR1 ENHRY and CDR2 SYGVKD. The CDR3 spells CAATQGANQPQHF. CDR3 in DNA: TGTGCCGCAACTCAAGGGGCCAATCAGCCCCAGCATTTT.

The genes are TRBV7-2 and TRBJ2-5; unclear D gene. The DNA end is a closer match to TRBJ2-7, so the J assignment may be wrong. Germline loops: CDR1 SGHTA, CDR2 FQGNSA. The CDR3 length is 11 residues. CDR3 protein: CASSLRYEQYF. CDR3 DNA sequence: TGTGCCAGCAGCTTAAGATACGAGCAGTACTTC.

This chain uses TRBV19 with TRBJ2-7; TRBD1 aligns across 9 bases. This CDR3 has 15 amino acids. CDR1 and CDR2 from the germline V gene are LNHDA and SQIVND (reference sequence). With 0 bases clipped from V and 3 bases from J, the junction kept 3 bases outside the gene matches. As DNA, the CDR3 is TGTGCCAGTAGTATAGAGGGACAGGGATTCTACGAGCAGTACTTC. It encodes CASSIEGQGFYEQYF.

The chain is built from TRBV5-1 and TRBJ1-2, with D possibly matching TRBD1 (6 bases). The CDR3 is 13 amino acids. V gave up 2 bases and J gave up 3 bases, with 8 bases separating them. Looked up from germline, CDR1 is SGHRS and CDR2 is YFSETQ. The DNA of the CDR3 is TGCGCCAGCAGCTTCGACAGGCACTATGGCTACACCTTC. Protein: CASSFDRHYGYTF.

The chain recombines TRBV28 with TRBJ2-7; D is possibly TRBD1 (5 bases). Germline-derived CDR1 and CDR2 are MDHEN and SYDVKM. CDR3 length equals 15 residues. Trimming pared 8 bases from V and 2 bases from J, leaving 19 bases between. DNA of the CDR3: TGTGCCAGCCGTATTCAGGGAAGTGGGGCCTACGAGCAGTACTTC. Encoded protein: CASRIQGSGAYEQYF.

This chain links TRBV27 with TRBJ1-3; D not certain. The CDR3 spans 13 residues. The germline V gene encodes CDR1 MNHEY and CDR2 SMNVEV (reference sequence). Trimming left V 7 bases short and J 4 bases short, with 11 bases between. DNA of the CDR3: TGTGCCAGCAAGCGGGTCGGGGGAAACACCATATATTTT. It specifies CASKRVGGNTIYF.

V gene TRBV6-5 combines with J gene TRBJ1-3; 7 bases are shared with TRBD1. This CDR3 is 16 amino acids long. Germline assignment: CDR1 MNHEY and CDR2 SVGAGI. V gave up 4 bases and J gave up 0 bases; unmatched junction bases: 6. The DNA of the CDR3 is TGTGCCAGCAGTTTATCTACAGGGGACTCTGGAAACACCATATATTTT. Its translation is CASSLSTGDSGNTIYF.

The V call is TRBV6-1, the J call TRBJ1-2; 8 nucleotides match TRBD1. Germline V gene lookup returns CDR1 MNHNS and CDR2 SASEGT. The CDR3 is 14 amino acids. Trimming cost V 7 bases and J 6 bases; bases outside gene matches: 10. The CDR3 sequence is CASIRTGKVDGYTF. In DNA, the CDR3 is TGTGCCAGCATACGGACAGGGAAAGTGGATGGCTACACCTTC.

This clone is a singleton in its sample. The genes are TRBV6-1 and TRBJ2-5; perhaps TRBD2 as D (6 bases). The germline V and J ends were trimmed by 4 bases and 5 bases, with 17 bases remaining between them. CDR3 length equals 15 residues. Looked up from germline, CDR1 is MNHNS and CDR2 is SASEGT. The CDR3 nucleotides read TGTGCCAGCAGTGCTGCGGAAGGAGGGTCGGAGACCCAGTACTTC. It is translated as CASSAAEGGSETQYF.

The CDR3 sequence: CASSQATRQGPSGGYTF. CDR3 in DNA: TGCGCCAGCAGCCAAGCTACGAGACAGGGGCCCTCCGGTGGCTACACCTTC. The V and J genes are TRBV4-1 and TRBJ1-2; 8 bases match TRBD1. This CDR3 contains 17 residues. The V segment lost 1 base and the J segment 7 bases; nucleotides outside the gene matches: 14. Looked up from germline, CDR1 is MGHRA and CDR2 is YSYEKL.

The chain recombines TRBV4-2 with TRBJ2-7; no clear D gene. The CDR3 runs to 15 residues. The V and J ends lost 0 bases and 6 bases respectively, with 15 bases between them. Germline assignment: CDR1 LGHNA and CDR2 YNFKEQ. The DNA for the CDR3 is TGTGCCAGCAGCCAAGATCGCAGGTGGGTCGGCGAGCAGTACTTC. Translation gives CASSQDRRWVGEQYF.

The chain combines TRBV5-1 with TRBJ1-6, with D unclear. CDR3 size: 16 residues. The V end was cut by 3 bases, the J end by 7 bases, with 17 bases between. The germline gives CDR1 SGHRS, CDR2 YFSETQ. CDR3 DNA: TGCGCCAGCAGCTCCCGGGAGAGGAGGTGGAATTCACCCCTCCACTTT. It translates to CASSSRERRWNSPLHF.

This rearrangement joins TRBV5-1 to TRBJ2-7; 10 bases are shared with TRBD2. This CDR3 comprises 14 residues. Germline CDR1 SGHRS, CDR2 YFSETQ. J lost 4 bases, V lost 4 bases, and 5 bases had no gene match. CDR3 in DNA: TGCGCCAGCAGCGTGGGGACTAGCGAGTACGAGCAGTACTTC. This codes for CASSVGTSEYEQYF.

The chain has TRBV27 and TRBJ1-1, with D possibly TRBD1 on 5 matching bases. CDR3 size: 14 residues. Germline V CDR1 and CDR2: MNHEY, SMNVEV (reference sequence). Trimming shortened V by 4 bases and J by 0 bases, and 9 bases separated the two germline ends. The CDR3 DNA sequence: TGTGCCAGCAGTTCCCAACAGGTGAACACTGAAGCTTTCTTT. This codes for CASSSQQVNTEAFF.

This chain joins TRBV18 and TRBJ1-4; 9 nucleotides agree with TRBD1. Germline trimming cut 8 bases from V and 4 bases from J; bases unmatched to any gene: 5. Germline CDR1 reads KGHSH; CDR2 reads LQKENI. This CDR3 has 14 residues. The CDR3 reads CASPWGQGNEKLFF. The CDR3, as DNA: TGTGCCAGCCCATGGGGACAGGGTAATGAAAAACTGTTTTTT.

V is TRBV7-3 and J is TRBJ1-2; the D gene is possibly TRBD1 (6 bases). The CDR3 extends over 16 amino acids. The V end was cut by 5 bases, the J end by 3 bases, with 19 bases between. Germline V gene sequence: CDR1 SGHTA, CDR2 FQGTGA. CDR3 amino acids: CASSPDPGARDYGYTF. The CDR3 region has the DNA TGTGCCAGCAGCCCGGACCCAGGGGCGCGGGACTATGGCTACACCTTC.

This chain uses TRBV9 with TRBJ2-2; D not certain. The V end was cut by 2 bases, the J end by 0 bases, with 11 bases between. The CDR3 consists of 16 residues. Germline CDR1 and CDR2: SGDLS and YYNGEE. CDR3 in amino acids: CASSVQVAANTGELFF. The CDR3 DNA reads as TGTGCCAGCAGCGTGCAGGTGGCCGCGAACACCGGGGAGCTGTTTTTT. Combining the CDR3 with reference TRBV9 and TRBJ2-2 gives the whole variable domain DSGVTQTPKHLITATGQRVTLRCSPRSGDLSVYWYQQSLDQGLQFLIQYYNGEERAKGNILERFSAQQFPDLHSELNLSSLELGDSALYFCASSVQVAANTGELFFGEGSRLTVL.

This chain uses TRBV4-2 with TRBJ1-5, with D possibly TRBD1 on 5 matching bases. Germline V gene data show CDR1 as LGHNA and CDR2 as YNFKEQ. This CDR3 contains 15 residues. With 4 bases removed from V and 3 bases from J, the gap between germline ends came to 13 bases. The CDR3 DNA follows: TGTGCCAGCAGCCGGGGGGAAGGCAACAATCAGCCCCAGCATTTT. Encoded protein: CASSRGEGNNQPQHF.

The genes are TRBV15 and TRBJ2-7; TRBD2 agrees at 9 bases. The CDR3 is 17 amino acids. The V gene end was trimmed by 6 bases and the J gene end by 0 bases; junction bases not matched to a gene: 12. Germline V gives CDR1 LNHNV, CDR2 YYDKDF (reference sequence). The CDR3 bases are TGTGCCACCAGAGACCCGACTAGCGGCCTAAGCTCCTACGAGCAGTACTTC. This codes for CATRDPTSGLSSYEQYF.

The V call is TRBV5-1, the J call TRBJ2-2; D is possibly TRBD2 (6 bases). Germline CDR1 is SGHRS and CDR2 is YFSETQ. This CDR3 region has 16 residues. The ends were cut back, 2 bases at V and 4 bases at J, with 15 bases in the middle. The CDR3 DNA sequence: TGCGCCAGCAGCTTACTAGCAGGGTTATTCACCGGGGAGCTGTTTTTT. Translated, it gives CASSLLAGLFTGELFF.

V usage is TRBV2 and J usage is TRBJ1-2; weak D call: TRBD1 (5 bases). From germline, CDR1 is SNHLY and CDR2 FYNNEI. The CDR3 contains 14 residues. V was cut by 3 bases and J by 8 bases, with 16 bases left in between. The CDR3 nucleotides read TGTGCCAGCAGTGATCAGGGCGGTTTAGAGGGCTACACCTTC. The encoded protein is CASSDQGGLEGYTF.

Only one count was recorded for this clone. The chain combines TRBV30 with TRBJ2-7, with a weak D call TRBD2 (7 bases). Germline CDR1 reads GTSNPN; CDR2 reads SVGIG (reference sequence). Trimming removed 2 bases from V and 4 bases from J, with 15 bases in between. This CDR3 spans 14 amino acids. The CDR3 is CAWSKGGARYEQYF. The CDR3 bases are TGTGCCTGGAGTAAAGGGGGGGCCAGGTACGAGCAGTACTTC. The whole variable domain, remainder taken from reference TRBV30 and TRBJ2-7, is SQTIHQWPATLVQPVGSPLSLECTVEGTSNPNLYWYRQAAGRGLQLLFYSVGIGQISSEVPQNLSASRPQDRQFILSSKKLLLSDSGFYLCAWSKGGARYEQYFGPGTRLTVT.

In its sample, this clone was seen once. One junction end disagrees with the germline gene, perhaps due to a read error. The genes are TRBV29-1 and TRBJ1-5; 8 bases match TRBD1. The CDR3 sequence is 14 residues long. Germline lookup yields CDR1 SQVTM and CDR2 ANQGSEA. The chain's CDR3 is CSVEDRGYNQPQHF. The CDR3 DNA sequence: TGCAGCGTAGAAGACAGGGGCTACAATCAGCCCCAGCATTTT.